There are a few counts of the clone carrying this T cell receptor beta chain. Its antigen is unknown. This sample is drawn from a study of T cell responses to AZD1222 COVID-19 vaccine. Study-wide results and limits: Regions 160-218 and 743-854 held dominance among vaccine-associated CD4 TCRs, which spanned spike. Females outnumbered males among donors, who were mostly white British; clonal diversity was possibly underestimated.

Using immunoSEQ multiplex PCR, the repertoire was profiled, and TCRdb retains in-frame clones only, with some absent. The sample lists 140,000 to 150,000 clones, 75% to 95% occurring once. Sample: peripheral blood, taken 28 days after the second dose of the MenACWY control vaccine. This clonotype was sampled from an adult who received the MenACWY meningococcal vaccine as a control.

The CDR3 DNA reads TGCGCCAGCAGCCAAGATTGGACAGGGCGTCAGCCCCAGCATTTT. Translating gives CASSQDWTGRQPQHF. The rearrangement uses TRBV4-3 and TRBJ1-5, with 8 bases matching TRBD1. J lost 6 bases, V lost 0 bases, and 4 bases had no gene match. This CDR3 has 15 residues. The germline CDR1 and CDR2 sequences are LGHNA and YSLEER.